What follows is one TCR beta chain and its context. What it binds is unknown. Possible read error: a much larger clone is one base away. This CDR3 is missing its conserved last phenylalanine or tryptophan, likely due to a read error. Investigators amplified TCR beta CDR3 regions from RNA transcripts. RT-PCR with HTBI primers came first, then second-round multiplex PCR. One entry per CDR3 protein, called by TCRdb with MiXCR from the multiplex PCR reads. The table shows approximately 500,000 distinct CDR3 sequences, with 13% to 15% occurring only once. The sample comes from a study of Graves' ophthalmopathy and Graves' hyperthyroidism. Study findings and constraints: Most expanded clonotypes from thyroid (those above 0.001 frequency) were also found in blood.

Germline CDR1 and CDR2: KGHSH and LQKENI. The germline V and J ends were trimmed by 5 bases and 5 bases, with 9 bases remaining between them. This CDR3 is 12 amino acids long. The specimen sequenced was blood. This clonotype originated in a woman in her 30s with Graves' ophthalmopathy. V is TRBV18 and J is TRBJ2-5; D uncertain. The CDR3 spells CASSTKRETQYI. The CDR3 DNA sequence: TGTGCCAGCTCAACCAAAAGGGAGACCCAGTACATC.